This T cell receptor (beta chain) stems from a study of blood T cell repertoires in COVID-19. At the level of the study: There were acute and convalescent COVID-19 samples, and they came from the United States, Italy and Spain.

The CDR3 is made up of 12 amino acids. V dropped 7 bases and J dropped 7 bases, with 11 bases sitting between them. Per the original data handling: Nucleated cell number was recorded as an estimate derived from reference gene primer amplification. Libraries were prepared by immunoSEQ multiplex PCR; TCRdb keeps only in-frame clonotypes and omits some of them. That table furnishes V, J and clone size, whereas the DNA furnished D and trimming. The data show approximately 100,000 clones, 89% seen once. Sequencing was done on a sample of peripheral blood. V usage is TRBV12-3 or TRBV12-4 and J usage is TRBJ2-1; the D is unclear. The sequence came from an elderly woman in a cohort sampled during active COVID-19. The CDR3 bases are TGTGCCAGCACCAGACTTGAGAATGAGCAGTTCTTC. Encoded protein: CASTRLENEQFF.